These T cell receptor beta chains were read from a single sample in a study of OX40 agonist ivuxolimab in advanced cancers. The assay was immunoSEQ multiplex PCR, and TCRdb's table has in-frame clones only and misses some. The sample records 77,000 or so clones, 92% being singletons. Here the sequenced sample was CD4+ or CD8+ T cells sorted from blood, taken in a trial of the OX40 agonist ivuxolimab. These receptors came from an adult with an advanced solid tumor such as melanoma, head and neck, liver or kidney cancer. CDR3s include the opening cysteine and the closing phenylalanine or tryptophan. A D gene is named only where the DNA matches it firmly. Clone size appears in some rows only: once, few, many, or a class for an expanded clone.

clone_size: .; j_call: TRBJ2-7; v_call: TRBV10-2; d_call: .; cdr3_nt: TGCGCCAGCAGTGAGCCGTTAACCGAGCAGTACTTC; cdr3_aa: CASSEPLTEQYF
clone_size: .; j_call: TRBJ2-1; v_call: TRBV7-9; d_call: .; cdr3_nt: TGTGCCAGCAGCTTAGGGCCGCACAATGAGCAGTTCTTC; cdr3_aa: CASSLGPHNEQFF
clone_size: .; j_call: TRBJ2-5; v_call: TRBV7-9; d_call: TRBD1; cdr3_nt: TGTGCCATCGGACAGGGGGCGAAAGAGACCCAGTACTTC; cdr3_aa: CAIGQGAKETQYF
clone_size: once; j_call: TRBJ1-6; v_call: TRBV7-2; d_call: .; cdr3_nt: TGTGCCAGCAGCTCGCCTTGGGGGAGCTCCTATAATTCACCCCTCCACTTT; cdr3_aa: CASSSPWGSSYNSPLHF
clone_size: .; j_call: TRBJ1-2; v_call: TRBV6-5; d_call: .; cdr3_nt: TGTGCCAGCAACGGAATAAAATTACTGACGGGTGGCTACACCTTC; cdr3_aa: CASNGIKLLTGGYTF
clone_size: .; j_call: TRBJ2-7; v_call: TRBV11-2; d_call: TRBD1; cdr3_nt: TGTGCCAGCAGCTTGGGACAGGGGCCCTACGAGCAGTACTTC; cdr3_aa: CASSLGQGPYEQYF
clone_size: .; j_call: TRBJ2-4; v_call: TRBV7-9; d_call: TRBD1; cdr3_nt: TGTGCCAGCAGCTCAGACAGGGGGTGGAACATTCAGTACTTC; cdr3_aa: CASSSDRGWNIQYF
clone_size: .; j_call: TRBJ1-1; v_call: TRBV6-6; d_call: .; cdr3_nt: TGTGCCAGCAGTTACTCCTTGAGGAATGAAGCTTTCTTT; cdr3_aa: CASSYSLRNEAFF
clone_size: once; j_call: TRBJ2-4; v_call: TRBV7-2; d_call: .; cdr3_nt: TGTGCCAGCAGCTTAGCGAAGGTTTCCGCGCTACTAGACATTCAGTACTTC; cdr3_aa: CASSLAKVSALLDIQYF
clone_size: .; j_call: TRBJ2-3; v_call: TRBV13; d_call: TRBD2; cdr3_nt: TGTGCCAGCACCCAAAGGGCGGGGGGAGGAACAGATACGCAGTATTTT; cdr3_aa: CASTQRAGGGTDTQYF
clone_size: once; j_call: TRBJ2-1; v_call: TRBV7-2; d_call: .; cdr3_nt: TGTGCCAGCAGCTCCCCCCGGGCAGGGGATGAAAATGAGCAGTTCTTC; cdr3_aa: CASSSPRAGDENEQFF
clone_size: .; j_call: TRBJ2-1; v_call: TRBV7-2; d_call: TRBD2; cdr3_nt: TGTGCCAGCAGCTTAGGGCTAGCGGATTACAATGAGCAGTTCTTC; cdr3_aa: CASSLGLADYNEQFF
clone_size: .; j_call: TRBJ2-1; v_call: TRBV6-5; d_call: .; cdr3_nt: TGTGCCAGCAGGGCGTTGGAGGGCCAAACGGATGAGCAGTTCTTC; cdr3_aa: CASRALEGQTDEQFF
clone_size: .; j_call: TRBJ1-2; v_call: TRBV9; d_call: .; cdr3_nt: TGTGCCAGCAGCGTAGACGCCAGCTATGGCTACACCTTC; cdr3_aa: CASSVDASYGYTF
clone_size: .; j_call: TRBJ1-1; v_call: TRBV9; d_call: .; cdr3_nt: TGTGCCAGCAGCCAGGACGGGTACACTGAAGCTTTCTTT; cdr3_aa: CASSQDGYTEAFF
clone_size: .; j_call: TRBJ2-7; v_call: TRBV27; d_call: .; cdr3_nt: TGTGCCAGCAGTTTGGGGACGGTGCCCTACGAGCAGTACTTC; cdr3_aa: CASSLGTVPYEQYF
clone_size: .; j_call: TRBJ2-7; v_call: TRBV14; d_call: TRBD1; cdr3_nt: TGTGCCAGCAGCTTCCGGACAGGCGGCTACGAGCAGTACTTC; cdr3_aa: CASSFRTGGYEQYF
clone_size: .; j_call: TRBJ2-2; v_call: TRBV30; d_call: TRBD2; cdr3_nt: TGTGCCTGGAGTGTAAGACTAGCGGGGGGTGAGAACACCGGGGAGCTGTTTTTT; cdr3_aa: CAWSVRLAGGENTGELFF
clone_size: .; j_call: TRBJ1-6; v_call: TRBV2; d_call: TRBD1; cdr3_nt: TGTGCCAGCAGGGTAGCCCGCCCGGGACAGGGAATAAGCTCCTATAATTCACCCCTCCACTTT; cdr3_aa: CASRVARPGQGISSYNSPLHF
clone_size: .; j_call: TRBJ2-5; v_call: TRBV10-3; d_call: .; cdr3_nt: TGTGCCATCAGTGATGGTCAGATGGAAGAGACCCAGTACTTC; cdr3_aa: CAISDGQMEETQYF
clone_size: .; j_call: TRBJ2-4; v_call: TRBV4-1; d_call: .; cdr3_nt: TGCGCCAGCAGCCAAGAGTGGGTGACCCTAGCCAAAAACATTCAGTACTTC; cdr3_aa: CASSQEWVTLAKNIQYF
clone_size: once; j_call: TRBJ1-5; v_call: TRBV27; d_call: TRBD1; cdr3_nt: TGTGCCAGCAGTTTAGACAGGGGATCTCAGCCCCAGCATTTT; cdr3_aa: CASSLDRGSQPQHF
clone_size: .; j_call: TRBJ2-7; v_call: TRBV6-1; d_call: .; cdr3_nt: TGTGCCAGCAGTGGTGGCGAGCAGTACTTC; cdr3_aa: CASSGGEQYF
clone_size: .; j_call: TRBJ2-7; v_call: TRBV10-3; d_call: TRBD2; cdr3_nt: TGTGCCATCAGTAGCGAAGCGGGGCCATTCTACGAGCAGTACTTC; cdr3_aa: CAISSEAGPFYEQYF
clone_size: .; j_call: TRBJ2-5; v_call: TRBV4-3; d_call: .; cdr3_nt: TGCGCCAGCAGCCAAGATCCCCCAGGGGCCCAAGAGACCCAGTACTTC; cdr3_aa: CASSQDPPGAQETQYF
clone_size: once; j_call: TRBJ2-7; v_call: TRBV9; d_call: TRBD2; cdr3_nt: TGTGCCAGCAGCGTAGGACTCAGCGGGGGGGCCTACGAGCAGTACTTC; cdr3_aa: CASSVGLSGGAYEQYF
clone_size: .; j_call: TRBJ2-1; v_call: TRBV19; d_call: .; cdr3_nt: TGTGCCAGTAGTATAGATTTCGAGGGGCTAAGAGAGCAGTTCTTC; cdr3_aa: CASSIDFEGLREQFF
clone_size: .; j_call: TRBJ2-5; v_call: TRBV9; d_call: .; cdr3_nt: TGTGCCAGCAGCTCAACGGACTGGATTCAAGAGACCCAGTACTTC; cdr3_aa: CASSSTDWIQETQYF
clone_size: .; j_call: TRBJ2-7; v_call: TRBV9; d_call: TRBD1; cdr3_nt: TGTGCCAGCAGCCCCGGGACAGCTAGCTCCTACGAGCAGTACTTC; cdr3_aa: CASSPGTASSYEQYF
clone_size: .; j_call: TRBJ1-2; v_call: TRBV5-1; d_call: .; cdr3_nt: TGCGCCAGCACCCTGACAGCTCCGTCGGGTGGCTACACCTTC; cdr3_aa: CASTLTAPSGGYTF
clone_size: .; j_call: TRBJ2-1; v_call: TRBV5-1; d_call: .; cdr3_nt: TGCGCCAGCAGCTTGAGTATGACTGGGCAGTTCTTC; cdr3_aa: CASSLSMTGQFF
clone_size: .; j_call: TRBJ1-1; v_call: TRBV9; d_call: .; cdr3_nt: TGTGCCAGCAGCGTCCCCCACCCAGAAGCTTTCTTT; cdr3_aa: CASSVPHPEAFF
clone_size: few; j_call: TRBJ2-2; v_call: TRBV27; d_call: .; cdr3_nt: TGTGCCAGCATGTCACCCGGTGCAAACACCGGGGAGCTGTTTTTT; cdr3_aa: CASMSPGANTGELFF
clone_size: .; j_call: TRBJ2-7; v_call: TRBV5-6; d_call: TRBD1; cdr3_nt: TGTGCCAGCAGCCAGGACAGGACAACCTACGAGCAGTACTTC; cdr3_aa: CASSQDRTTYEQYF
clone_size: .; j_call: TRBJ1-2; v_call: TRBV5-6; d_call: .; cdr3_nt: TGTGCCAGCAGCCTACTGCGCTATGGCTACACCTTC; cdr3_aa: CASSLLRYGYTF
clone_size: .; j_call: TRBJ1-1; v_call: TRBV19; d_call: .; cdr3_nt: TGTGCCACCACAATAGGACGGAGCACTGAAGCTTTCTTT; cdr3_aa: CATTIGRSTEAFF
clone_size: .; j_call: TRBJ2-7; v_call: TRBV11-2; d_call: .; cdr3_nt: TGTGCCAGCAGCTTCCCATCTTACGAGCAGTACTTC; cdr3_aa: CASSFPSYEQYF
clone_size: once; j_call: TRBJ1-5; v_call: TRBV9; d_call: .; cdr3_nt: TGTGCCAGCAGCGCGGGCCCTACTAGTCAGCCCCAGCATTTT; cdr3_aa: CASSAGPTSQPQHF
clone_size: .; j_call: TRBJ2-7; v_call: TRBV5-1; d_call: .; cdr3_nt: TGCGCCAGCAGCTTGGACGGGTCCTACGAGCAGTACTTC; cdr3_aa: CASSLDGSYEQYF
clone_size: .; j_call: TRBJ2-3; v_call: TRBV6-5; d_call: TRBD2; cdr3_nt: TGTGCCAGCAAGGAGGCGGGGGTCTCGCTCGATACGCAGTATTTT; cdr3_aa: CASKEAGVSLDTQYF
clone_size: .; j_call: TRBJ2-7; v_call: TRBV14; d_call: .; cdr3_nt: TGTGCCAGCAGCCAAGGACAGGCGGGCGAGCAGTACTTC; cdr3_aa: CASSQGQAGEQYF
clone_size: .; j_call: TRBJ2-7; v_call: TRBV19; d_call: .; cdr3_nt: TGTGCCAGTAGCACAACGGGACACTTCTTCTACGAGCAGTACTTC; cdr3_aa: CASSTTGHFFYEQYF
clone_size: .; j_call: TRBJ1-5; v_call: TRBV6-5; d_call: .; cdr3_nt: TGTGCCAGCAGTTCAGACCCGTGGGAGGGTAGTCAGCCCCAGCATTTT; cdr3_aa: CASSSDPWEGSQPQHF
clone_size: .; j_call: TRBJ2-7; v_call: TRBV5-1; d_call: TRBD1; cdr3_nt: TGCGCCAGCAGCTCCGGACAGGGGGCACGGGACGAGCAGTACTTC; cdr3_aa: CASSSGQGARDEQYF
clone_size: once; j_call: TRBJ1-5; v_call: TRBV28; d_call: .; cdr3_nt: TGTGCCAGCAGTTTATCCTGGGGCAATCAGCCCCAGCATTTT; cdr3_aa: CASSLSWGNQPQHF